This record concerns one T cell receptor (beta chain) sequence. The antigen remains undetermined. Assay: immunoSEQ multiplex PCR; the TCRdb copy retains only in-frame clones and omits some. The data contain some 81,000 clones, 70% to 90% of them singletons. This entry belongs to a study of graft-versus-host responses after intestinal transplantation. Study context: As for transplant type, recipients had multivisceral, liver-intestinal, or isolated intestinal grafts. The study gave all recipients anti-thymocyte globulin induction, then tacrolimus and steroids for roughly 3 years.

Germline CDR1 MGHRA, CDR2 YSYEKL. This CDR3 contains 14 residues. The germline V and J ends were trimmed by 1 base and 4 bases, with 10 bases remaining between them. The receptor was isolated from a human donor who received an intestinal transplant. The specimen comprised unstimulated CD4+ T cells sorted from spleen or lymph node cells, sampled before intestinal transplant. The rearrangement joins TRBV4-1 to TRBJ1-2; D is uncertain. CDR3 residues: CASSQGQAIYGYTF. CDR3 in DNA: TGCGCCAGCAGCCAAGGGCAGGCCATCTATGGCTACACCTTC.